This T cell receptor (beta chain) derives from a study of CD8 T cells in ankylosing spondylitis. Notes on the study in general: Clones linked with disease were CD8+ and fairly uncommon in the peripheral blood.

Using quantitative 5'-RACE with molecular barcodes, the authors made TCR beta libraries. TCRdb independently ran MiXCR on the 5' RACE reads; one entry per CDR3 protein. This table holds over 150,000 distinct CDR3 sequences, 10% to 15% found once. On this clonotype itself: The antigen remains unidentified.

The receptor was isolated from a male donor with ankylosing spondylitis or in good health (not recorded which). Material: blood, either unsorted or a sorted T cell fraction (not recorded which).

CDR3 loop: CSVEWLGQGRKLGYNEQFF. CDR3 bases: TGCAGCGTTGAATGGCTAGGACAGGGTCGAAAATTGGGCTACAATGAGCAGTTCTTC. V and J are TRBV29-1 and TRBJ2-1; the match to TRBD1 covers 8 bases. The V and J ends lost 2 bases and 3 bases, in that order; junction bases with no gene match: 18. Germline V gene sequence: CDR1 SQVTM, CDR2 ANQGSEA. The length of the CDR3 is 19 residues.